The rows below give T cell receptor beta chains drawn from one sample of a study of post-analysis software for immune sequencing data. TCRdb ran MiXCR on the PCR reads and lists one entry per CDR3 protein. The sample shows hundreds of thousands of distinct CDR3 sequences, approximately 30% of them seen only once. The sample was blood. These receptors were collected from a girl aged 5-17 years with multiple sclerosis. The CDR3 runs from the conserved cysteine through the conserved F or W. A D gene is named only where the DNA matches it firmly. Expanded clones are given a class, and other clones once, few, many or no size at all.

j_call,d_call,v_call,cdr3_length,clone_size,cdr3_aa,cdr3_nt
TRBJ1-1,-,TRBV7-9,13,-,CASSFLENTEAFF,TGTGCCAGCAGCTTCCTTGAGAACACTGAAGCTTTCTTT
TRBJ2-2,-,TRBV20-1,14,few,CSAGEMPITGEPFF,TGCAGTGCTGGGGAGATGCCCATCACCGGGGAGCCGTTTTTT
TRBJ1-2,TRBD1,TRBV12-3/TRBV12-4,15,few,CASSTPGQGAGGYTF,TGTGCCAGCAGTACCCCGGGACAGGGGGCCGGTGGCTACACCTTC
TRBJ1-1,-,TRBV6-6,15,few,CASSLRGQTGPEAFF,TGTGCCAGCAGTTTAAGGGGCCAGACAGGCCCTGAAGCTTTCTTT
TRBJ2-1,TRBD1,TRBV25-1,13,-,CASTDRGVDEQFF,TGTGCCAGCACGGACAGGGGAGTCGATGAGCAGTTCTTC
TRBJ2-1,-,TRBV10-3,15,few,CAISEEPGGTVEQFF,TGTGCCATCAGTGAGGAACCCGGGGGTACGGTTGAGCAGTTCTTC
TRBJ2-7,TRBD1,TRBV20-1,15,-,CSAVTLGTGSYEQYF,TGCAGTGCCGTAACTCTCGGGACAGGGTCCTACGAGCAGTACTTC
TRBJ2-5,-,TRBV12-3/TRBV12-4,14,few,CASSLGNGGETQYF,TGTGCCAGCAGTTTAGGGAACGGAGGGGAGACCCAGTACTTC
TRBJ1-4,-,TRBV20-1,16,few,CSARDLREPTNEKLFF,TGCAGTGCTAGAGATCTCAGGGAGCCGACTAATGAAAAACTGTTTTTT
TRBJ2-7,TRBD2,TRBV4-3,17,few,CASSQDRGGRPAYEQYF,TGCGCCAGCAGCCAAGATCGTGGCGGGAGGCCTGCCTACGAGCAGTACTTC
TRBJ2-3,-,TRBV13,15,-,CASSPTREGVDTQYF,TGTGCCAGCAGCCCGACTAGAGAAGGAGTAGATACGCAGTATTTT
TRBJ1-2,-,TRBV12-3/TRBV12-4,12,few,CASTSGVYGYTF,TGTGCCAGCACCTCGGGCGTCTATGGCTACACCTTC
TRBJ2-7,-,TRBV11-2,19,few,CASRPSRGNRRDSTYEQYF,TGTGCCAGCAGACCATCTAGGGGAAACCGACGGGATTCGACCTACGAGCAGTACTTC
TRBJ1-1,TRBD1,TRBV15,15,-,CATSRDQGDGTEAFF,TGTGCCACCAGCAGAGATCAGGGGGACGGCACTGAAGCTTTCTTT
TRBJ2-1,-,TRBV5-1,15,-,CASREGSSSYNEQFF,TGCGCCAGCAGAGAGGGGAGTAGTTCCTACAATGAGCAGTTCTTC
TRBJ1-1,-,TRBV6-5,12,few,CASSVTGSEAFF,TGTGCCAGCAGTGTAACAGGGAGTGAAGCTTTCTTT
TRBJ1-2,TRBD1,TRBV12-3/TRBV12-4,13,-,CASIGQGARGYTF,TGTGCCAGCATAGGACAGGGGGCAAGAGGCTACACCTTC
TRBJ2-1,TRBD1,TRBV29-1,14,-,CSVPGQFPYNEQFF,TGCAGCGTGCCGGGACAGTTCCCCTACAATGAGCAGTTCTTC
TRBJ1-5,TRBD1,TRBV6-1,18,-,CASRTSRDSTYSNQPQHF,TGTGCCAGCAGGACAAGTCGGGACAGCACGTATAGCAATCAGCCCCAGCATTTT
TRBJ2-7,-,TRBV14,14,-,CASSPEGFAYEQYF,TGTGCCAGCAGCCCGGAGGGCTTCGCCTACGAGCAGTACTTC
TRBJ1-4,-,TRBV7-9,14,-,CASSLIGATGQLFF,TGTGCCAGCAGCTTAATAGGCGCGACAGGCCAACTGTTTTTT
TRBJ2-1,-,TRBV5-5,15,-,CASSFRGGGNNEQFF,TGTGCCAGCAGCTTTAGGGGTGGGGGGAACAATGAGCAGTTCTTC
TRBJ2-1,-,TRBV29-1,14,few,CSVGTGGAGNEQFF,TGCAGCGTTGGTACCGGCGGGGCGGGGAATGAGCAGTTCTTC
TRBJ2-3,TRBD2,TRBV20-1,16,few,CSARGKGLACTDTQYF,TGCAGTGCTAGAGGAAAGGGACTAGCGTGCACAGATACGCAGTATTTT
TRBJ1-2,-,TRBV28,16,-,CASSLAGAKANYGYTF,TGTGCCAGCAGTTTAGCAGGGGCCAAAGCGAACTATGGCTACACCTTC
TRBJ1-2,-,TRBV20-1,14,-,CSAMGRAANYGYTF,TGCAGTGCTATGGGACGGGCAGCTAACTATGGCTACACCTTC
TRBJ2-2,-,TRBV9,16,-,CASNGQGREWTGELFF,TGTGCCAGCAACGGCCAGGGGAGGGAGTGGACCGGGGAGCTGTTTTTT
TRBJ2-3,-,TRBV6-5,17,-,CASSYIWADGSTDTQYF,TGTGCCAGCAGTTACATTTGGGCGGACGGGAGCACAGATACGCAGTATTTT
TRBJ2-5,-,TRBV4-3,14,-,CASSPTSLGNEQYF,TGCGCCAGCAGCCCGACTAGTCTCGGAAATGAGCAGTACTTC
TRBJ2-1,-,TRBV29-1,11,many,CSVEDQLMQFF,TGCAGCGTTGAAGATCAGCTAATGCAGTTCTTC
TRBJ2-1,-,TRBV12-3/TRBV12-4,11,few,CASSPAHEQFF,TGTGCCAGCAGCCCCGCCCATGAGCAGTTCTTC
TRBJ2-6,-,TRBV12-3/TRBV12-4,15,few,CASSFPGSGANVLTF,TGTGCCAGCAGTTTTCCCGGCTCTGGGGCCAACGTCCTGACTTTC
TRBJ1-1,-,TRBV4-3,16,few,CASSQIGGGLNTEAFF,TGCGCCAGCAGCCAGATCGGTGGGGGATTGAACACTGAAGCTTTCTTT
TRBJ1-6,TRBD1,TRBV5-1,14,few,CASSSTGVPTPLHF,TGCGCCAGCAGCTCAACAGGGGTCCCGACACCCCTCCACTTT
TRBJ1-6,-,TRBV5-1,15,-,CASTHTDSYNSPLHF,TGCGCCAGCACCCATACCGACAGTTATAATTCACCCCTCCACTTT
TRBJ1-1,-,TRBV20-1,12,-,CSALTEATEAFF,TGCAGTGCTCTTACTGAAGCCACTGAAGCTTTCTTT
TRBJ2-1,TRBD2,TRBV7-2,15,many,CASSPTGLAGGKQFF,TGTGCCAGCAGCCCGACGGGACTAGCGGGAGGGAAGCAGTTCTTC
TRBJ2-3,TRBD2,TRBV14,17,few,CASSQGLRTGGADTQYF,TGTGCCAGCAGCCAAGGCTTGAGGACGGGAGGAGCAGATACGCAGTATTTT
TRBJ2-5,-,TRBV20-1,10,many,CQTGVETQYF,TGTCAGACAGGCGTTGAGACCCAGTACTTC
TRBJ2-1,-,TRBV28,14,-,CASSPWGPYNEQFF,TGTGCCAGCAGCCCCTGGGGGCCGTACAATGAGCAGTTCTTC
TRBJ2-7,-,TRBV10-3,14,-,CAISVGRGTYEQYF,TGTGCCATCAGTGTGGGTAGGGGCACCTACGAGCAGTACTTC
TRBJ2-3,-,TRBV7-9,15,-,CASTQATPSTDTQYF,TGTGCCAGCACCCAGGCGACTCCATCCACAGATACGCAGTATTTT
TRBJ2-3,TRBD2,TRBV10-3,15,few,CAISPLAGAPDTQYF,TGTGCCATCAGCCCCCTGGCGGGAGCCCCAGATACGCAGTATTTT
TRBJ2-3,-,TRBV29-1,15,-,CSAADPLGLVDTQYF,TGCAGCGCCGCGGACCCTCTGGGGTTGGTAGATACGCAGTATTTT
TRBJ1-2,-,TRBV9,16,-,CASSVGTGQRNYGYTF,TGTGCCAGCAGCGTAGGTACTGGACAGCGTAACTATGGCTACACCTTC
TRBJ2-2,-,TRBV5-4,15,-,CASSSGRVGIGELFF,TGTGCCAGCAGCTCGGGACGGGTCGGGATCGGGGAGCTGTTTTTT
TRBJ2-5,TRBD2,TRBV4-3,14,few,CASSPGLVLETQYF,TGCGCCAGCAGCCCAGGACTAGTTTTAGAGACCCAGTACTTC
TRBJ2-5,TRBD2,TRBV20-1,15,few,CSAAGGREWQETQYF,TGCAGTGCGGCGGGGGGGCGGGAGTGGCAAGAGACCCAGTACTTC
TRBJ2-1,-,TRBV2,13,-,CASSVGGRSEQFF,TGTGCCAGCAGTGTGGGTGGTAGGAGCGAGCAGTTCTTC
TRBJ1-2,TRBD1,TRBV5-1,15,-,CASSLVGTEFYGCTF,TGCGCCAGCAGCTTGGTCGGGACAGAGTTTTATGGCTGCACCTTC
TRBJ2-1,TRBD2,TRBV15,19,-,CATSRDPPGLAEYYNEQFF,TGTGCCACCAGCAGAGATCCACCGGGACTAGCGGAATACTACAATGAGCAGTTCTTC
TRBJ2-5,-,TRBV2,12,many,CASGPNFETQYF,TGTGCCAGCGGCCCTAATTTTGAGACCCAGTACTTC
TRBJ2-7,-,TRBV4-2,12,-,CASSQDFHEQYF,TGTGCCAGCAGCCAAGACTTCCACGAGCAGTACTTC
TRBJ2-5,-,TRBV12-3/TRBV12-4,14,many,CASSLVGRGETQYF,TGTGCCAGCAGTTTAGTGGGCAGGGGAGAGACCCAGTACTTC